Below are 14 T cell receptor beta chains sequenced from a single sample in a study of cytomegalovirus exposure and HLA in healthy donors. Some clones are missing from TCRdb's copy, which holds only in-frame ones; the method was immunoSEQ multiplex PCR. Of under 200,000 clones in the sample, more than 80% are singletons; the top ten hold roughly 7.5%. Sequenced input: PBMCs. These receptor sequences come from a man younger than 30 in good health and CMV-seropositive.

The sample holds a few counts of this clone. The chain is built from TRBV2 and TRBJ1-5; D possibly corresponds to TRBD1 (5 bases). The V gene lost 2 bases and the J gene lost 1 base, with 12 bases spanning the gap. Germline CDR1 reads SNHLY; CDR2 reads FYNNEI. This CDR3 contains 16 residues. CDR3: CASSEKGGVSNQPQHF. The CDR3 DNA is TGTGCCAGCAGTGAAAAGGGAGGGGTAAGCAATCAGCCCCAGCATTTT.

The chain uses TRBV4-1 and TRBJ2-1; 12 nucleotides match TRBD2. Trimming took 0 bases from V and 7 from J; bases not matched to a gene: 16. The CDR3 is made up of 20 amino acids. CDR1 MGHRA and CDR2 YSYEKL come from the germline V gene. CDR3 loop: CASSQDLGLAGGENSNEQFF. CDR3 coding DNA: TGCGCCAGCAGCCAAGATCTTGGGCTAGCGGGAGGGGAAAATAGTAATGAGCAGTTCTTC.

The rearrangement uses TRBV7-9 and TRBJ2-7, with a weak D call TRBD1 (5 bases). Germline V gene sequence: CDR1 SEHNR, CDR2 FQNEAQ (reference sequence). There are 12 residues in the CDR3. V dropped 8 bases and J dropped 3 bases, with 11 bases sitting between them. CDR3 residues: CASGAEIYEQYF. DNA for the CDR3: TGTGCCAGCGGGGCGGAGATCTACGAGCAGTACTTC.

V and J are TRBV7-3 and TRBJ2-1; possibly TRBD1 for D (5 bases). From germline, CDR1 is SGHTA and CDR2 FQGTGA. The V and J ends lost 0 bases and 9 bases respectively, with 9 bases between them. CDR3 size: 13 residues. DNA for the CDR3: TGTGCCAGCAGCTTAACGGGGCAGCGTGAGCAGTTCTTC. It translates to CASSLTGQREQFF.

The rearrangement links TRBV6-1 to TRBJ2-7; 9 bases align to TRBD1. The CDR3 is 15 residues long. The germline gives CDR1 MNHNS, CDR2 SASEGT. Trimming at V came to 5 bases and at J to 0 bases, leaving 5 bases not matched to a gene. The CDR3 DNA reads as TGTGCCAGCAGTTCTGGACAGGGGACCTCCTACGAGCAGTACTTC. It translates to CASSSGQGTSYEQYF.

This clone has only one observation. The gene calls are TRBV28 and TRBJ1-5; D is undetermined. The V end lost 7 bases, the J end lost 4 bases, and 8 bases lay between the germline ends. Germline V lookup: CDR1 MDHEN, CDR2 SYDVKM. The CDR3 sequence is 12 residues long. The CDR3 DNA follows: TGTGCCAGCATGAAGAGAAATCAGCCCCAGCATTTT. Protein product: CASMKRNQPQHF. Using reference TRBV28 and TRBJ1-5 for the parts outside the CDR3, the full variable domain is DVKVTQSSRYLVKRTGEKVFLECVQDMDHENMFWYRQDPGLGLRLIYFSYDVKMKEKGDIPEGYSVSREKKERFSLILESASTNQTSMYLCASMKRNQPQHFGDGTRLSIL.

The chain has TRBV7-9 and TRBJ2-7, with D hard to call. From germline, CDR1 is SEHNR and CDR2 FQNEAQ (reference sequence). This CDR3 contains 13 residues. Trimming removed 5 bases at V and 3 bases at J, with 11 bases between. In DNA, the CDR3 is TGTGCCAGCAGCCCCGGCCTAGTCTACGAGCAGTACTTC. This translates into CASSPGLVYEQYF.

V gene TRBV28 combines with J gene TRBJ2-7, with 8 positions matching TRBD1. The CDR3 spans 14 residues. V was pared by 5 bases and J by 3 bases, with 6 bases of the junction left unmatched. CDR1 is MDHEN, CDR2 SYDVKM, per germline. The CDR3 nucleotides read TGTGCCAGCAGTGTGACAGGGGTAAACTACGAGCAGTACTTC. It translates to CASSVTGVNYEQYF.

J is TRBJ2-7 and V is TRBV10-3; TRBD2 agrees at 10 bases. Per germline, CDR1 ENHRY and CDR2 SYGVKD. This CDR3 is built from 16 residues. V lost 6 bases to trimming and J lost 7 bases; unmatched junction nucleotides: 15. This CDR3 reads CAISRRTSGLMREQYF. CDR3 coding DNA: TGTGCCATCAGCCGTAGGACTAGCGGCCTAATGAGGGAGCAGTACTTC.

V is TRBV28 and J is TRBJ2-1; maybe TRBD2 (6 bases). The V end lost 6 bases, the J end lost 8 bases, and 14 bases lay between the germline ends. This CDR3 contains 13 residues. Germline CDR1 MDHEN, CDR2 SYDVKM. The CDR3 DNA sequence: TGTGCCAGCAGCGATACTAGCATCGATGAGCAGTTCTTC. The encoded protein is CASSDTSIDEQFF. The full variable domain, with the rest looked up from reference TRBV28 and TRBJ2-1, is DVKVTQSSRYLVKRTGEKVFLECVQDMDHENMFWYRQDPGLGLRLIYFSYDVKMKEKGDIPEGYSVSREKKERFSLILESASTNQTSMYLCASSDTSIDEQFFGPGTRLTVL.

The chain recombines TRBV28 with TRBJ2-7, with 9 bases aligning to TRBD2. The CDR3 length is 16 residues. Germline V lookup: CDR1 MDHEN, CDR2 SYDVKM. V lost 7 bases to trimming and J lost 6 bases; unmatched junction nucleotides: 16. In DNA, the CDR3 is TGTGCCAGCACCCCGGGAGGAGGGACTAGCAGTCGCGAGCAGTACTTC. Its protein product is CASTPGGGTSSREQYF.

In this sample, this clone turned up a few times. The J gene is TRBJ2-2, the V gene TRBV7-2; TRBD2 matches 10 bases. The CDR3 runs to 18 residues. Germline CDR1 reads SGHTA; CDR2 reads FQGNSA. V shed 5 bases and J 5 bases; nucleotides not matched to a gene: 14. The chain's CDR3 is CASSRDGLAAQRTGELFF. As DNA, the CDR3 is TGTGCCAGCAGCCGTGACGGACTAGCGGCCCAGCGGACCGGGGAGCTGTTTTTT.

J is TRBJ2-1 and V is TRBV9; no reliable D call. The CDR3 has 15 amino acids. The V gene lost 0 bases and the J gene lost 0 bases, with 7 bases spanning the gap. CDR1 SGDLS and CDR2 YYNGEE come from the germline V gene. The CDR3 coding sequence is TGTGCCAGCAGCGTAGGAGTCGTCTCCTACAATGAGCAGTTCTTC. It translates to CASSVGVVSYNEQFF.

The genes are TRBV20-1 and TRBJ1-1; 8 bases line up with TRBD1. CDR3 length: 11 residues. V was clipped by 6 bases and J by 7 bases; unmatched bases: 4. Germline V gene data show CDR1 as DFQATT and CDR2 as SNEGSKA (reference sequence). The CDR3 reads CSAPDRGEAFF. CDR3 nucleotides: TGCAGTGCCCCAGACAGGGGTGAAGCTTTCTTT.